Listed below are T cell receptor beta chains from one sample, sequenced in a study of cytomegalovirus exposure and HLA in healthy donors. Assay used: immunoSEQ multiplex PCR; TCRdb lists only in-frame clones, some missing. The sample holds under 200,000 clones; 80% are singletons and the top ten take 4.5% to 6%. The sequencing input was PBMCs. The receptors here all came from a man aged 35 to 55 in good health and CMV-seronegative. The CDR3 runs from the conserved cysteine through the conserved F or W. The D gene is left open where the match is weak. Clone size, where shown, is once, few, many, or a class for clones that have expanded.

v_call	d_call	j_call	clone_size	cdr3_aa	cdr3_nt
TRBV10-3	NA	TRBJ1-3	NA	CAISDRGGGNTIYF	TGTGCCATCAGTGATCGAGGGGGAGGAAACACCATATATTTT
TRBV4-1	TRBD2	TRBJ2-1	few	CASSHPRGGSDNEQFF	TGCGCCAGCAGCCATCCCCGGGGGGGGTCGGACAATGAGCAGTTCTTC
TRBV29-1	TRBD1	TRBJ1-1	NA	CSAEQGAEAFF	TGCAGCGCCGAGCAGGGGGCTGAAGCTTTCTTT
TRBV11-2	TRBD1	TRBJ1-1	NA	CASSLTGGTEAFF	TGTGCCAGCAGCCTAACAGGGGGAACTGAAGCTTTCTTT
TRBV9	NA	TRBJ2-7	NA	CASSYGVGEQYF	TGTGCCAGCAGCTACGGGGTAGGCGAGCAGTACTTC
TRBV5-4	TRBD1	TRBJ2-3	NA	CASSLQGRGFTDTQYF	TGTGCCAGCAGCTTACAGGGGAGAGGCTTTACAGATACGCAGTATTTT
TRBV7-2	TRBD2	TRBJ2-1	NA	CASSSLAGGTLNEQFF	TGTGCCAGCAGCTCTCTAGCGGGGGGGACCCTCAATGAGCAGTTCTTC
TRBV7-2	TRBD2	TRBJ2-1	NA	CASSPTRTSWAYNEQFF	TGTGCCAGCAGCCCAACTCGGACTAGCTGGGCCTACAATGAGCAGTTCTTC
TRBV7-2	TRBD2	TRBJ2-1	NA	CASSLARSSGSISEQFF	TGTGCCAGCAGCTTAGCGCGGTCTAGCGGGAGTATTAGTGAGCAGTTCTTC
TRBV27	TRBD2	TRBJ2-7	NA	CASSAALGLAAYEQYF	TGTGCCAGCAGTGCGGCACTGGGACTAGCGGCCTACGAGCAGTACTTC
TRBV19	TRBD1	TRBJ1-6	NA	CASSRQTGAVNSPLHF	TGTGCCAGTAGTAGACAGACAGGGGCGGTTAATTCACCCCTCCACTTT
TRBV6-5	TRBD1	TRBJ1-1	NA	CASSYGDRENTEAFF	TGTGCCAGCAGTTACGGGGACAGGGAGAACACTGAAGCTTTCTTT
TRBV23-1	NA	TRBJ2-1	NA	CASSPPRPPGGDEQFF	TGCGCCAGCAGTCCCCCCCGGCCCCCGGGGGGCGATGAGCAGTTCTTC
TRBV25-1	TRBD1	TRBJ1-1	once	CASSGASDRVRNTEAFF	TGTGCCAGCAGTGGGGCTTCGGACAGGGTGAGGAACACTGAAGCTTTCTTT
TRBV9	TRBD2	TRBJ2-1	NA	CASSPWELAGANEQFF	TGTGCCAGCAGCCCCTGGGAGTTAGCGGGAGCAAATGAGCAGTTCTTC
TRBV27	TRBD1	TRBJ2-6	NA	CASSLSPRQGVSGANVLTF	TGTGCCAGCAGTTTATCTCCCCGACAGGGGGTGTCTGGGGCCAACGTCCTGACTTTC
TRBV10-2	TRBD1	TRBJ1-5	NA	CASRGQGSNQPQHF	TGCGCCAGCAGGGGACAGGGTAGCAATCAGCCCCAGCATTTT
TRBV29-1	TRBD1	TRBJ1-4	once	CSVGGGTVNEKLFF	TGCAGCGTCGGAGGTGGGACAGTGAATGAAAAACTGTTTTTT
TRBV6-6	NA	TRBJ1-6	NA	CASRPAKSIYNSPLHF	TGTGCCAGCAGACCCGCTAAAAGCATCTATAATTCACCCCTCCACTTT
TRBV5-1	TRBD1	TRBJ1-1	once	CASSLGQGFYTEAFF	TGCGCCAGCAGCTTGGGACAGGGTTTTTACACTGAAGCTTTCTTT
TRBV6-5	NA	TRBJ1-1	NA	CASSRRENTEAFF	TGTGCCAGCAGCCGCAGGGAAAACACTGAAGCTTTCTTT
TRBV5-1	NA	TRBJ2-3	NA	CASSWGQGSTDTQYF	TGCGCCAGCAGCTGGGGACAAGGCAGCACAGATACGCAGTATTTT
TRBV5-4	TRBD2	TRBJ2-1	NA	CASSLREGPYNEQFF	TGTGCCAGCAGCTTGAGGGAGGGCCCCTACAATGAGCAGTTCTTC
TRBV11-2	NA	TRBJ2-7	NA	CASSLATERDFEYF	TGTGCCAGCAGCTTAGCTACAGAACGGGACTTCGAGTACTTC
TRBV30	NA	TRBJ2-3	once	CAWSIAQATDTQYF	TGTGCCTGGAGTATCGCACAGGCGACAGATACGCAGTATTTT
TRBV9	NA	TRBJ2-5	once	CASSVASTREETQYF	TGTGCCAGCAGCGTAGCAAGTACTAGAGAGGAGACCCAGTACTTC
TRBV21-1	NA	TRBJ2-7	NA	CASSTGGPTYEQYF	TGTGCCAGCAGCACAGGGGGCCCGACCTACGAGCAGTACTTC
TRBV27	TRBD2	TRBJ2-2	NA	CASSYRLARSTGELFF	TGTGCCAGCAGTTACCGACTAGCCCGATCCACCGGGGAGCTGTTTTTT
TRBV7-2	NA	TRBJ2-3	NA	CASSLDPLITDTQYF	TGTGCCAGCAGCTTAGATCCCTTAATCACAGATACGCAGTATTTT
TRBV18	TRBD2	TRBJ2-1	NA	CASSPGLAGSNEQFF	TGTGCCAGCTCACCAGGACTAGCGGGATCCAATGAGCAGTTCTTC
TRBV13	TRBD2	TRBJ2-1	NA	CASSLAPRDPSGGGGNEQFF	TGTGCCAGCAGCTTAGCCCCCAGGGACCCTAGCGGGGGGGGCGGCAATGAGCAGTTCTTC
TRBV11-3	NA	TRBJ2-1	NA	CASSLEGARPHNEQFF	TGTGCCAGCAGCTTAGAGGGGGCGAGACCCCACAATGAGCAGTTCTTC
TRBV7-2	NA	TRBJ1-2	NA	CASSPCGYTF	TGTGCCAGCAGCCCTTGTGGCTACACCTTC
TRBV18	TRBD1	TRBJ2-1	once	CASSPGTGGYNEQFF	TGTGCCAGCTCTCCCGGGACAGGGGGTTACAATGAGCAGTTCTTC
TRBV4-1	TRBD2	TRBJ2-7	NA	CASSQVLAGGVFSYEQYF	TGCGCCAGCAGCCAAGTACTAGCGGGAGGGGTTTTCTCCTACGAGCAGTACTTC
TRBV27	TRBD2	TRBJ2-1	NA	CASSLSSGGAYNEQFF	TGTGCCAGCAGTTTGTCAAGCGGGGGAGCCTACAATGAGCAGTTCTTC
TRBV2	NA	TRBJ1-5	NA	CASSEEQTSNQPQHF	TGTGCCAGCAGTGAAGAACAGACTAGCAATCAGCCCCAGCATTTT
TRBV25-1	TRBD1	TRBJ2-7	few	CASSGQGYEQYF	TGTGCCAGCAGTGGACAGGGCTACGAGCAGTACTTC
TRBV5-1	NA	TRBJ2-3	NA	CASSINLEADTQYF	TGCGCCAGCAGCATAAACCTTGAGGCAGATACGCAGTATTTT
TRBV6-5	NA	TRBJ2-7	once	CASSPLTGTYEQYF	TGTGCCAGCAGCCCCCTTACAGGGACCTACGAGCAGTACTTC
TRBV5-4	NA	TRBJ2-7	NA	CASSSTVSYEQYF	TGTGCCAGCAGCTCCACAGTTTCCTACGAGCAGTACTTC
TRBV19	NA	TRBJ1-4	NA	CASSIWRVREKLFF	TGTGCCAGTAGTATCTGGAGAGTCAGAGAAAAACTGTTTTTT
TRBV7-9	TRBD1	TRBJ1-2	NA	CASSLERQGAYGYTF	TGTGCCAGCAGCTTAGAACGACAGGGGGCATATGGCTACACCTTC
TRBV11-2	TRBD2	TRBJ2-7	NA	CASSLLAGGSYEQYF	TGTGCCAGCAGCCTACTAGCGGGGGGCTCCTACGAGCAGTACTTC
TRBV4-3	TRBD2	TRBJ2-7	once	CASSERLAGIYEQYF	TGCGCCAGCAGCGAGAGACTAGCGGGGATCTACGAGCAGTACTTC
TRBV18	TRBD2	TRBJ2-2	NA	CASSPLAGENTGELFF	TGTGCCAGCTCACCGCTAGCGGGAGAGAACACCGGGGAGCTGTTTTTT
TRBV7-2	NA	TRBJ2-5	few	CASKGRGVMETQYF	TGTGCCAGCAAGGGCCGCGGGGTCATGGAGACCCAGTACTTC
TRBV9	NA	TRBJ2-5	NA	CASSVASGSETQYF	TGTGCCAGCAGCGTAGCTTCGGGATCGGAGACCCAGTACTTC
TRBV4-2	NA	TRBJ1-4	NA	CASSQGGHEKLFF	TGTGCCAGCAGCCAGGGAGGGCATGAAAAACTGTTTTTT
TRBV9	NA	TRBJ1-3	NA	CASSAPGSGSGNTIYF	TGTGCCAGCAGCGCCCCCGGGTCGGGCTCTGGAAACACCATATATTTT
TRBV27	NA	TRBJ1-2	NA	CASSSFQGRRVGYTF	TGTGCCAGCAGTTCCTTCCAGGGAAGACGGGTTGGCTACACCTTC
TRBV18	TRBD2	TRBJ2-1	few	CASSPRTSGIPLWDEQFF	TGTGCCAGCTCACCGCGGACTAGCGGGATTCCTCTCTGGGATGAGCAGTTCTTC
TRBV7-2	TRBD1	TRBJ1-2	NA	CASSPGGQGDYGYTF	TGTGCCAGCAGCCCGGGAGGACAGGGTGACTATGGCTACACCTTC
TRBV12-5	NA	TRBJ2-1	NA	CASGLADRDNEQFF	TGTGCTAGTGGTTTGGCCGACAGAGACAATGAGCAGTTCTTC
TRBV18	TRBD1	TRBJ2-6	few	CASSTTGQGTSGANVLTF	TGTGCCAGCTCAACCACGGGACAGGGGACGTCTGGGGCCAACGTCCTGACTTTC
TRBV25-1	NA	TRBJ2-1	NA	CASSRTVRSYNEQFF	TGTGCCAGCAGCAGAACCGTGAGGTCCTACAATGAGCAGTTCTTC
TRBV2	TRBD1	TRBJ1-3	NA	CASSRDRGSSGNTIYF	TGTGCCAGCAGCCGGGACAGGGGGTCCTCTGGAAACACCATATATTTT
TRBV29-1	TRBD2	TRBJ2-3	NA	CSVVPSGRPVGTDTQYF	TGCAGCGTTGTCCCTAGCGGGAGGCCCGTAGGAACAGATACGCAGTATTTT
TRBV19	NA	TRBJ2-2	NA	CATLGLDSGELFF	TGTGCCACCCTGGGACTTGACAGCGGGGAGCTGTTTTTT
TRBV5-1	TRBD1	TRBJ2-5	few	CASSLAQGDFRETQYF	TGCGCCAGCAGCTTGGCGCAGGGGGATTTCCGAGAGACCCAGTACTTC